Below are 29 T cell receptor beta chains sequenced from a single sample in a study of blood T cell repertoires in COVID-19. Assay: immunoSEQ multiplex PCR; the TCRdb copy retains only in-frame clones and omits some. The sample holds some 240,000 clones, 84% seen once. Sequenced material: peripheral blood. The receptors here all came from a woman in her 40s who had recovered from COVID-19.

A single count supports this clone. V gene TRBV7-3 combines with J gene TRBJ1-1; a weak D match, TRBD1 (6 bases). The germline V gene has CDR1 SGHTA and CDR2 FQGTGA. The ends were cut back, 9 bases at V and 0 bases at J, with 17 bases in the middle. The CDR3 spans 15 residues. The CDR3 sequence is CASRLTGELNTEAFF. The CDR3 DNA reads TGTGCCAGTAGACTGACAGGAGAATTGAACACTGAAGCTTTCTTT.

The chain recombines TRBV2 with TRBJ1-2, with no clear D. Deletions cut 4 bases from V and 3 bases from J, with 15 bases between. Germline CDR1 and CDR2: SNHLY and FYNNEI. The CDR3 totals 15 residues. The CDR3 DNA follows: TGTGCCAGCAGTGTACCAGGCTCCGTCGACTATGGCTACACCTTC. Translated: CASSVPGSVDYGYTF. The entire variable domain, with the rest obtained from reference TRBV2 and TRBJ1-2, is as follows: EPEVTQTPSHQVTQMGQEVILRCVPISNHLYFYWYRQILGQKVEFLVSFYNNEISEKSEIFDDQFSVERPDGSNFTLKIRSTKLEDSAMYFCASSVPGSVDYGYTFGSGTRLTVV.

The CDR3 sequence is CASSTGLAGRTDTQYF. CDR3 DNA sequence: TGCGCCAGCAGCACCGGACTAGCGGGCCGCACAGATACGCAGTATTTT. The V call is TRBV5-1, the J call TRBJ2-3; 11 bases map to TRBD2. V shed 4 bases, J shed 1 base, and the junction held 5 bases outside the gene matches. CDR1 and CDR2 (germline): SGHRS, YFSETQ. The CDR3 extends over 16 amino acids.

V is TRBV15 and J is TRBJ2-1; TRBD2 matches at 8 bases. V trimming: 5 bases; J trimming: 0 bases; junction bases outside the gene matches: 6. This CDR3 is built from 16 residues. Per the germline V gene, CDR1 is LNHNV and CDR2 is YYDKDF (reference sequence). The CDR3, as DNA: TGTGCCACCAGCGCCACTAGCGGTAGCTCCTACAATGAGCAGTTCTTC. Amino acids: CATSATSGSSYNEQFF.

The gene calls are TRBV5-6 and TRBJ2-3, with TRBD1 identical over 7 bases. Germline V lookup: CDR1 SGHDT, CDR2 YYEEEE. Losses at the gene ends were 5 bases for V and 8 bases for J; bases not matched to a gene: 5. This CDR3 comprises 12 residues. CDR3 sequence (DNA): TGTGCCAGCAGTATACAGGGGATTACGCAGTATTTT. It codes for CASSIQGITQYF.

The rearrangement links TRBV6-1 to TRBJ1-6; D might be TRBD1 (6 bases). V was trimmed by 4 bases and J by 9 bases, leaving 19 bases between them. The CDR3 covers 16 residues. CDR1 MNHNS and CDR2 SASEGT come from the germline V gene. The CDR3 is CASSVPGHRLISPLHF. Here the CDR3 DNA reads TGTGCCAGCAGTGTCCCGGGACACCGACTGATTTCACCCCTCCACTTT.

The rearrangement uses TRBV30 and TRBJ1-3, with TRBD1 as a possible D gene (6 bases). The CDR3 loop spans 17 amino acids. Germline V gives CDR1 GTSNPN, CDR2 SVGIG (reference sequence). V was pared by 4 bases and J by 2 bases, with 21 bases between. CDR3 in DNA: TGTGCCTGGACCTTCTCGGGGGGGCTGGGGCCTGGAAACACCATATATTTT. Protein sequence: CAWTFSGGLGPGNTIYF.

The J gene is TRBJ2-2, the V gene TRBV5-1; 8 bases align to TRBD1. V trimming: 1 base; J trimming: 7 bases; junction bases outside the gene matches: 9. The germline gives CDR1 SGHRS, CDR2 YFSETQ. This CDR3 has 16 residues. The DNA for the CDR3 is TGCGCCAGCAGCTTGTATTTACAGGGGGACGGCGGGGAGCTGTTTTTT. It yields the protein CASSLYLQGDGGELFF.

This clone was seen just once. The chain uses TRBV4-1 and TRBJ1-3, with a weak D call TRBD1 (5 bases). CDR1 MGHRA and CDR2 YSYEKL come from the germline V gene. The CDR3 covers 15 residues. Trimming left V 4 bases short and J 2 bases short, with 12 bases between. The CDR3 DNA follows: TGCGCCAGCAGCCCCAGTTGGGGGGCTGGAAACACCATATATTTT. Translation gives CASSPSWGAGNTIYF.

J is TRBJ2-5 and V is TRBV7-3, with D perhaps TRBD1 (6 bases). CDR3 size: 15 residues. With 1 base removed from V and 5 bases from J, the gap between germline ends came to 14 bases. Germline lookup yields CDR1 SGHTA and CDR2 FQGTGA. The CDR3 protein is CASSLRGDRPETQYF. The CDR3 DNA is TGTGCCAGCAGCTTAAGGGGAGACAGGCCGGAGACCCAGTACTTC.

This clone has more than one count but fewer than ten. The chain joins TRBV5-1 to TRBJ2-1, with 8 bases that match TRBD2. This CDR3 comprises 13 residues. The V gene end was trimmed by 0 bases and the J gene end by 7 bases; junction bases not matched to a gene: 0. CDR1 and CDR2 (germline): SGHRS, YFSETQ. This chain's CDR3 is CASSLGLANEQFF. DNA of the CDR3: TGCGCCAGCAGCTTGGGACTAGCGAATGAGCAGTTCTTC.

V gene TRBV2 combines with J gene TRBJ2-7, with 9 nucleotides matching TRBD1. Trimming removed 5 bases from V and 4 bases from J; junction bases left unmatched: 6. CDR3 length: 14 amino acids. Per germline, CDR1 SNHLY and CDR2 FYNNEI. CDR3 sequence (DNA): TGTGCCAGCAGTTCCGGGACAGGGTGGTACGAGCAGTACTTC. It is translated as CASSSGTGWYEQYF.

The chain combines TRBV7-2 with TRBJ1-2, with D possibly TRBD1 on 5 matching bases. CDR1 and CDR2 from the germline V gene are SGHTA and FQGNSA. The ends were cut back, 3 bases at V and 6 bases at J, with 14 bases in the middle. The CDR3 runs to 14 residues. The CDR3 coding sequence is TGTGCCAGCAGCTTCAGCTCCAGGGAGGATGGCTACACCTTC. Protein sequence: CASSFSSREDGYTF.

As regards this clone: In the same sample, other DNA sequences code for this CDR3. V and J are TRBV11-2 and TRBJ2-2, with D maybe TRBD2 (5 bases). Looked up from germline, CDR1 is SGHAT and CDR2 is FQNNGV. Trimming stripped 0 bases from V and 4 bases from J, with 6 bases between. This CDR3 is 14 amino acids long. As DNA, the CDR3 is TGTGCCAGCAGCTTAGATCGGGGCACCGGGGAGCTGTTTTTT. Protein product: CASSLDRGTGELFF. Using reference TRBV11-2 and TRBJ2-2 for the parts outside the CDR3, the full variable domain is EAGVAQSPRYKIIEKRQSVAFWCNPISGHATLYWYQQILGQGPKLLIQFQNNGVVDDSQLPKDRFSAERLKGVDSTLKIQPAKLEDSAVYLCASSLDRGTGELFFGEGSRLTVL.

This chain connects TRBV6-5 to TRBJ1-1; D unclear. Germline-derived CDR1 and CDR2 are MNHEY and SVGAGI. This CDR3 is built from 13 residues. Between the trimmed V and J ends, which lost 6 bases and 1 base, there was a span of 9 bases. The CDR3 bases are TGTGCCAGCAGCTTAGCCAGGAACACTGAAGCTTTCTTT. This translates into CASSLARNTEAFF.

V gene TRBV28 combines with J gene TRBJ1-1; D uncertain. Looked up from germline, CDR1 is MDHEN and CDR2 is SYDVKM. This CDR3 is built from 11 residues. The V and J ends lost 6 bases and 8 bases respectively, with 10 bases between them. The CDR3 DNA is TGTGCCAGCAGCCTCGGCGGCGAAGCTTTCTTT. This encodes CASSLGGEAFF. Drawing the rest from reference TRBV28 and TRBJ1-1, the complete variable domain is DVKVTQSSRYLVKRTGEKVFLECVQDMDHENMFWYRQDPGLGLRLIYFSYDVKMKEKGDIPEGYSVSREKKERFSLILESASTNQTSMYLCASSLGGEAFFGQGTRLTVV.

The rearrangement links TRBV10-3 to TRBJ1-1; TRBD1 is a possible D gene (6 bases). The ends were cut back, 3 bases at V and 1 base at J, with 6 bases in the middle. The V gene's germline CDR1 is ENHRY and CDR2 SYGVKD. This CDR3 has 13 amino acids. CDR3 protein: CAISEQGNTEAFF. DNA of the CDR3: TGTGCCATCAGTGAACAGGGGAACACTGAAGCTTTCTTT.

This chain connects TRBV7-9 to TRBJ1-1; 7 nucleotides line up with TRBD1. There are 15 residues in the CDR3. The V segment lost 4 bases and the J segment 1 base; nucleotides outside the gene matches: 6. Germline CDR1 reads SEHNR; CDR2 reads FQNEAQ (reference sequence). The CDR3 protein is CASSSRDRKNTEAFF. The CDR3, as DNA: TGTGCCAGCAGCTCCCGGGACAGAAAGAACACTGAAGCTTTCTTT.

The rearrangement joins TRBV15 to TRBJ2-5, with TRBD1 matching 7 bases. CDR3 length equals 14 residues. The junction had 4 bases not matched to a gene; V was cut back by 2 bases and J by 4 bases. Germline values: CDR1 LNHNV, CDR2 YYDKDF (reference sequence). The CDR3 is CATSRSTGVETQYF. CDR3 nucleotides: TGTGCCACCAGCAGATCCACAGGGGTAGAGACCCAGTACTTC.

This rearrangement joins TRBV30 to TRBJ1-4; TRBD1 is a possible D gene (6 bases). V was pared by 0 bases and J by 6 bases, with 8 bases between. CDR1 and CDR2 (germline): GTSNPN, SVGIG (reference sequence). The CDR3 contains 13 residues. CDR3 amino acids: CAWSVGADEKLFF. The CDR3 DNA sequence: TGTGCCTGGAGTGTGGGGGCCGATGAAAAACTGTTTTTT.

The chain links TRBV19 to TRBJ1-5; unclear D gene. Trimming removed 4 bases from V and 0 bases from J, with 7 bases in between. This CDR3 has 14 residues. Germline V gene data show CDR1 as LNHDA and CDR2 as SQIVND (reference sequence). In DNA form, the CDR3 reads TGTGCCAGTAGTACGTCCTATAGCAATCAGCCCCAGCATTTT. It encodes CASSTSYSNQPQHF.

The J gene is TRBJ2-3, the V gene TRBV7-2; 8 bases match TRBD2. V lost 1 base, J lost 4 bases, and 4 bases stayed unmatched. This CDR3 is built from 15 residues. Per germline, CDR1 SGHTA and CDR2 FQGNSA. The CDR3 protein is CASSLGAGAADTQYF. CDR3 DNA sequence: TGTGCCAGCAGCTTAGGAGCGGGGGCCGCAGATACGCAGTATTTT. Full variable domain (outside the CDR3, taken from reference TRBV7-2 and TRBJ2-3): GAGVSQSPSNKVTEKGKDVELRCDPISGHTALYWYRQSLGQGLEFLIYFQGNSAPDKSGLPSDRFSAERTGGSVSTLTIQRTQQEDSAVYLCASSLGAGAADTQYFGPGTRLTVL.

This clone appeared a single time. The CDR3 loop is CASSPPSGVQVSGELFF. CDR3 nucleotides: TGTGCCAGCTCACCACCGTCGGGGGTCCAAGTTTCCGGGGAGCTGTTTTTT. The chain employs TRBV18 and TRBJ2-2, with D maybe TRBD2 (6 bases). Germline lookup yields CDR1 KGHSH and CDR2 LQKENI. Trimming pared 0 bases from V and 6 bases from J, leaving 17 bases between. This CDR3 has 17 residues.

The CDR3 sequence is CASSLEQGEQFF. As DNA, the CDR3 is TGTGCCAGCAGCTTAGAACAGGGTGAGCAGTTCTTC. This chain connects TRBV7-9 to TRBJ2-1; D possibly corresponds to TRBD1 (6 bases). This CDR3 spans 12 amino acids. Germline V gives CDR1 SEHNR, CDR2 FQNEAQ (reference sequence). V lost 1 base and J 9 bases, leaving 7 bases between the germline ends. Based on the CDR3 plus reference TRBV7-9 and TRBJ2-1, the full variable domain is DTGVSQNPRHKITKRGQNVTFRCDPISEHNRLYWYRQTLGQGPEFLTYFQNEAQLEKSRLLSDRFSAERPKGSFSTLEIQRTEQGDSAMYLCASSLEQGEQFFGPGTRLTVL.

J is TRBJ2-3 and V is TRBV29-1; tentative D call: TRBD1 (6 bases). The V and J ends lost 6 bases and 2 bases respectively, with 12 bases between them. The CDR3 length is 13 residues. Germline lookup yields CDR1 SQVTM and CDR2 ANQGSEA. The CDR3 protein is CSVGDRLTDTQYF. CDR3 sequence (DNA): TGCAGCGTCGGAGACAGGCTCACAGATACGCAGTATTTT.

CDR3 amino acids: CASSQTSGRMWVDIQYF. DNA for the CDR3: TGTGCCAGCAGCCAAACCTCAGGGAGGATGTGGGTGGACATTCAGTACTTC. This chain connects TRBV3-1 (or the pseudogene TRBV3-2) to TRBJ2-4; D perhaps matches TRBD2 (6 bases). V lost 2 bases and J lost 8, with 22 bases in between. Germline loops: CDR1 LGHDT, CDR2 YNNKEL (reference sequence). This CDR3 contains 17 residues.

The chain uses TRBV27 and TRBJ2-2; D not resolved. Trimming pared 3 bases from V and 4 bases from J, leaving 9 bases between. The CDR3 contains 14 residues. Germline assignment: CDR1 MNHEY and CDR2 SMNVEV (reference sequence). CDR3 in DNA: TGTGCCAGCAGTTTTTCGGTTATCACCGGGGAGCTGTTTTTT. Amino acids: CASSFSVITGELFF.

V and J are TRBV6-2 or TRBV6-3 and TRBJ1-1; D is unclear. The CDR3 covers 13 residues. V lost 1 base, J lost 1 base, and 4 bases lay in between. Germline V gene sequence: CDR1 MNHEY, CDR2 SVGEGT. In DNA form, the CDR3 reads TGTGCCAGCAGTTACTACTCGAACACTGAAGCTTTCTTT. Amino acids: CASSYYSNTEAFF.

This clone was observed a single time. J is TRBJ2-7 and V is TRBV7-6; tentatively, D is TRBD2 (5 bases). The CDR3 is 13 residues long. The V gene lost 3 bases and the J gene lost 7 bases, with 13 bases spanning the gap. Germline values: CDR1 SGHVS, CDR2 FNYEAQ. This CDR3 reads CASSFLRTGEQYF. CDR3 nucleotides: TGTGCCAGCAGCTTTCTCAGGACGGGGGAGCAGTACTTC. Full variable domain (remainder filled in from reference TRBV7-6 and TRBJ2-7): GAGVSQSPRYKVTKRGQDVALRCDPISGHVSLYWYRQALGQGPEFLTYFNYEAQQDKSGLPNDRFSAERPEGSISTLTIQRTEQRDSAMYRCASSFLRTGEQYFGPGTRLTVT.